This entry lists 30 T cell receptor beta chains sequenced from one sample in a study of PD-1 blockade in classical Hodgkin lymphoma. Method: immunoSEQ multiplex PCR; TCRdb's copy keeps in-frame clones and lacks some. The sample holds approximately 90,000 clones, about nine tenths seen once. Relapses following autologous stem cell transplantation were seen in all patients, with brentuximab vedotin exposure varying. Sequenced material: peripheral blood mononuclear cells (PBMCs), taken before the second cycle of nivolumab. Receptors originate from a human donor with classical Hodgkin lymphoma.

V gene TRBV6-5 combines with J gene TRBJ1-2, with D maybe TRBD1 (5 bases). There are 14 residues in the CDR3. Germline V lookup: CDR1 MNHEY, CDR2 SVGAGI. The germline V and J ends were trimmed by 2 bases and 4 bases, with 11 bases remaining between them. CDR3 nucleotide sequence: TGTGCCAGCAGTTACCTATCAACAGGCTATGGCTACACCTTC. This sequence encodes CASSYLSTGYGYTF.

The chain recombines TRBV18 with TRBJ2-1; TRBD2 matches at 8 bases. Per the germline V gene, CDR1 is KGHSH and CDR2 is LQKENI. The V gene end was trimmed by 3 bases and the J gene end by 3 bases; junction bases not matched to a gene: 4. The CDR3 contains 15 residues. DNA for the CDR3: TGTGCCAGCTCACCGAGCGGGAGCGGCTACAATGAGCAGTTCTTC. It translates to CASSPSGSGYNEQFF.

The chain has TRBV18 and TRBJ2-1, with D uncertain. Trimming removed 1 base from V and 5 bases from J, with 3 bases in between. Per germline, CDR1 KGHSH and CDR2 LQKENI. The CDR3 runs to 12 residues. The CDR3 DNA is TGTGCCAGCTCACCACAGGACAATGAGCAGTTCTTC. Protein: CASSPQDNEQFF.

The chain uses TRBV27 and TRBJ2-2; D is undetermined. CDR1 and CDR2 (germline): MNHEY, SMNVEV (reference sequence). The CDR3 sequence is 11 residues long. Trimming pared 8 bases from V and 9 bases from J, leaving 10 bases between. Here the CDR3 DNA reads TGTGCCAGCGGCCGACGGAGGGAGCTGTTTTTT. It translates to CASGRRRELFF.

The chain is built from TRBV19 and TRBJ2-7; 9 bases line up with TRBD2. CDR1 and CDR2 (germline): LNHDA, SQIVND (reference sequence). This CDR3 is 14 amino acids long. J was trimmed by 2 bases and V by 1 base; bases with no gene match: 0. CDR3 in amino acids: CASSIASGTYEQYF. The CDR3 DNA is TGTGCCAGTAGTATAGCTAGCGGGACCTACGAGCAGTACTTC.

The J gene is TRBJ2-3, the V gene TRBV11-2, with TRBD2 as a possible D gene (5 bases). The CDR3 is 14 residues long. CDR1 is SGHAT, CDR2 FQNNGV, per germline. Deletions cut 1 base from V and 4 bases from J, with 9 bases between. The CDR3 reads CASSLVSGADTQYF. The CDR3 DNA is TGTGCCAGCAGCTTAGTCAGCGGTGCAGATACGCAGTATTTT.

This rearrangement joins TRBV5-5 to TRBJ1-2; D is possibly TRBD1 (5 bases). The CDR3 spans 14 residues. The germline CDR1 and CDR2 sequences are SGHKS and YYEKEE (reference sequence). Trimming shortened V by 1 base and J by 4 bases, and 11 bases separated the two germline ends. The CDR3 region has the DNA TGTGCCAGCAGCTTGACAGGCACATCCTATGGCTACACCTTC. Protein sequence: CASSLTGTSYGYTF.

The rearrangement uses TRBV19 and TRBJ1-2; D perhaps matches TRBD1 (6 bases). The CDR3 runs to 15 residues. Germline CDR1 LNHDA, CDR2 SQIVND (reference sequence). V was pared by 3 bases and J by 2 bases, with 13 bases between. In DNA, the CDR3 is TGTGCCAGTAGTATCGGCACAGGGAAAAACTATGGCTACACCTTC. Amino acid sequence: CASSIGTGKNYGYTF.

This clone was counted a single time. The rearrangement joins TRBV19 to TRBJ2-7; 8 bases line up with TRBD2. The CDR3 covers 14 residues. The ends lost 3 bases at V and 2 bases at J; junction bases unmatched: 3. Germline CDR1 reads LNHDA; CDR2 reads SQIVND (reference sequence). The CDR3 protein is CASSITGGAYEQYF. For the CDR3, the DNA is TGTGCCAGTAGTATTACCGGGGGGGCCTACGAGCAGTACTTC.

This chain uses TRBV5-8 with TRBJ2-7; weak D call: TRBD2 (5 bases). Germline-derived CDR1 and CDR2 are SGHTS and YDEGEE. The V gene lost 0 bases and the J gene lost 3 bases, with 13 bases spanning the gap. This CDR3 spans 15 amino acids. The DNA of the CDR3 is TGTGCCAGCAGCTTGGCTAGCCCGGGTTACTACGAGCAGTACTTC. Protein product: CASSLASPGYYEQYF.

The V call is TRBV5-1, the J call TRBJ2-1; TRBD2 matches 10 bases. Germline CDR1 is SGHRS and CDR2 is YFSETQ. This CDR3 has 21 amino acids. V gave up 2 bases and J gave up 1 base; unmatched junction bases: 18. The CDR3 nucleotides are TGCGCCAGCAGCTTCCTGGCTATTTCGGTAGCGGGAGGCAAGTCCTACAATGAGCAGTTCTTC. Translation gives CASSFLAISVAGGKSYNEQFF.

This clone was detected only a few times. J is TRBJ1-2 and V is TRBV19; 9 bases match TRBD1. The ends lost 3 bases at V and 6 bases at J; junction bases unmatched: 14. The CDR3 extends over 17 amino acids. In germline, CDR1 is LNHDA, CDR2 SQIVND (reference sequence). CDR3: CASSMAYPGQGPDGYTF. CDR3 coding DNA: TGTGCCAGTAGTATGGCCTATCCGGGACAGGGACCCGATGGCTACACCTTC.

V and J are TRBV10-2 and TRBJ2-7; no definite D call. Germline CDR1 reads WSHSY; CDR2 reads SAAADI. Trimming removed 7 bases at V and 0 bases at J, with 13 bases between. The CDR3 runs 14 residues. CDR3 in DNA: TGCGCCAGCATACCCCAGGTAGGCTCCTACGAGCAGTACTTC. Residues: CASIPQVGSYEQYF.

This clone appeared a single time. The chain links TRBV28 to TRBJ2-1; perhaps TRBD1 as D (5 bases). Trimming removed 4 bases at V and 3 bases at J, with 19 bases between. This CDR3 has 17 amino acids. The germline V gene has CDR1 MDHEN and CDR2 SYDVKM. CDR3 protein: CASSSLLQGKGYNEQFF. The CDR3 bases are TGTGCCAGCAGTTCACTCCTGCAGGGAAAGGGCTACAATGAGCAGTTCTTC.

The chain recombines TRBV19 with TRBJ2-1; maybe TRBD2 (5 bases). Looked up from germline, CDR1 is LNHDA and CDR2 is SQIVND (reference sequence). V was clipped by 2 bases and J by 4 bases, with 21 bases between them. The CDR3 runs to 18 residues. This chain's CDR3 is CASSIRGPQVAGYNEQFF. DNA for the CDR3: TGTGCCAGTAGTATACGCGGGCCCCAAGTGGCTGGTTACAATGAGCAGTTCTTC.

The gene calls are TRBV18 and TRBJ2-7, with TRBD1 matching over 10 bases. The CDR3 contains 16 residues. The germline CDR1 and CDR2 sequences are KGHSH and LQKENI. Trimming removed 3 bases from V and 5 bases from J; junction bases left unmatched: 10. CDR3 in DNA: TGTGCCAGCTCACCCCCCCCGGGACAGGGGTCCAACGAGCAGTACTTC. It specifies CASSPPPGQGSNEQYF.

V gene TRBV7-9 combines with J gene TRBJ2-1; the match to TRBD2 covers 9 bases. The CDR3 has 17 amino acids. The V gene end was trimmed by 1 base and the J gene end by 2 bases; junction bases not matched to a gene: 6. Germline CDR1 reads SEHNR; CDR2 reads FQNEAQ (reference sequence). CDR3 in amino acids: CASSLGALAGTYNEQFF. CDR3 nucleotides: TGTGCCAGCAGCTTAGGGGCGCTAGCGGGAACCTACAATGAGCAGTTCTTC.

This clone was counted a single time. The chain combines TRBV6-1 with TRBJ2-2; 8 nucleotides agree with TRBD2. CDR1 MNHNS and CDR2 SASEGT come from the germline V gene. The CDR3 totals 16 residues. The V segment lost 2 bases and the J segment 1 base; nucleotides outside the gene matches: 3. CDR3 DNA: TGTGCCAGCAGTGAACGTACTAGCGGGAACACCGGGGAGCTGTTTTTT. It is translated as CASSERTSGNTGELFF.

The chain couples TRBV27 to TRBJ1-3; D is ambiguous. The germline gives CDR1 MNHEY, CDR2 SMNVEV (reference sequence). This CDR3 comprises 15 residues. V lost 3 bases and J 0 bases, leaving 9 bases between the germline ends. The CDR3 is CASSLREGSGNTIYF. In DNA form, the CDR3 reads TGTGCCAGCAGTTTGCGGGAGGGCTCTGGAAACACCATATATTTT.

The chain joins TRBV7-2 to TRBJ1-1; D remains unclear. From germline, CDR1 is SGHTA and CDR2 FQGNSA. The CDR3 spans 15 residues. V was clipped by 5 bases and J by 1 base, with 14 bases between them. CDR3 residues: CASSPPRRKNTEAFF. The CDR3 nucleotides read TGTGCCAGCAGCCCGCCGCGGCGGAAGAACACTGAAGCTTTCTTT. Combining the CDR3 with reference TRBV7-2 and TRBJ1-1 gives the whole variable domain GAGVSQSPSNKVTEKGKDVELRCDPISGHTALYWYRQSLGQGLEFLIYFQGNSAPDKSGLPSDRFSAERTGGSVSTLTIQRTQQEDSAVYLCASSPPRRKNTEAFFGQGTRLTVV.

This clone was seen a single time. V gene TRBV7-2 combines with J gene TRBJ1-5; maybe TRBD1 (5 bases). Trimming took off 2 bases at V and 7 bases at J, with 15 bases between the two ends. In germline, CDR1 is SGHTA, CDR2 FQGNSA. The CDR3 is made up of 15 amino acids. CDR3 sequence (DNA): TGTGCCAGCAGCTTAATTAAGGGGATGGGACAGCCCCAGCATTTT. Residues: CASSLIKGMGQPQHF.

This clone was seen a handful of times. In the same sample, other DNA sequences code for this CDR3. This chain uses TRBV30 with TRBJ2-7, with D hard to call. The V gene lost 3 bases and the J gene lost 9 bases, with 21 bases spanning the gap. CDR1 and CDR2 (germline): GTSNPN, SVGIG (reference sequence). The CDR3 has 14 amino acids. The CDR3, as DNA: TGTGCCTGGAGCCCGCCCGACGGTTCGCTGACGCAGTACTTC. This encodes CAWSPPDGSLTQYF. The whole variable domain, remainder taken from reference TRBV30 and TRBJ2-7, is SQTIHQWPATLVQPVGSPLSLECTVEGTSNPNLYWYRQAAGRGLQLLFYSVGIGQISSEVPQNLSASRPQDRQFILSSKKLLLSDSGFYLCAWSPPDGSLTQYFGPGTRLTVT.

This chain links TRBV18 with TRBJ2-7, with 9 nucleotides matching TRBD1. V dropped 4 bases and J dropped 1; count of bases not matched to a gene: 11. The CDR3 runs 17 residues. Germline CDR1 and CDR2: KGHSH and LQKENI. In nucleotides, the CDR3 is TGTGCCAGCTCACTCGGGACAGGGACGACTCTTTCCTACGAGCAGTACTTC. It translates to CASSLGTGTTLSYEQYF.

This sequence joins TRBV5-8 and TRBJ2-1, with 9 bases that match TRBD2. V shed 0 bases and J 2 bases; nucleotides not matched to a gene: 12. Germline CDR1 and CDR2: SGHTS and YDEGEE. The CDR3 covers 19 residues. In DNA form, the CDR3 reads TGTGCCAGCAGCTTGGGGGGTAGCGGGAGTGCGGGAACCTACAATGAGCAGTTCTTC. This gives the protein CASSLGGSGSAGTYNEQFF. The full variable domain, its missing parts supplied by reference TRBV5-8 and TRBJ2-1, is EAGVTQSPTHLIKTRGQQATLRCSPISGHTSVYWYQQALGLGLQFLLWYDEGEERNRGNFPPRFSGRQFPNYSSELNVNALELEDSALYLCASSLGGSGSAGTYNEQFFGPGTRLTVL.

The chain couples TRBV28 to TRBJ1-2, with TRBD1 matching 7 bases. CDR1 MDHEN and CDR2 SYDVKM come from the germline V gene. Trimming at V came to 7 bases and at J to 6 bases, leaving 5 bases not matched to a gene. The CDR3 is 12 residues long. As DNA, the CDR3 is TGTGCCAGCACAGGGGGACGCCATGGCTACACCTTC. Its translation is CASTGGRHGYTF.

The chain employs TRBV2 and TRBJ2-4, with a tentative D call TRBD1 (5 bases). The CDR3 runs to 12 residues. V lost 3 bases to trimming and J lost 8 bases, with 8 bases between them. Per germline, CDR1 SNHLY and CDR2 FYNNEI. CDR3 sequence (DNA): TGTGCCAGCAGTGATCGCAGGGACATTCAGTACTTC. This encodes CASSDRRDIQYF.

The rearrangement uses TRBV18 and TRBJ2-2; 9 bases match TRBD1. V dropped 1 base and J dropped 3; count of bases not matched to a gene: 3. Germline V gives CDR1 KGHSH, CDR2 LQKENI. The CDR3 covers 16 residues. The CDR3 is CASSPRRTGDTGELFF. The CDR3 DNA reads TGTGCCAGCTCACCACGCCGGACAGGGGACACCGGGGAGCTGTTTTTT.

CDR3 amino acids: CASSYSGRASETQYF. DNA of the CDR3: TGTGCCAGCAGTTATAGCGGGAGGGCCAGTGAGACCCAGTACTTC. The V call is TRBV6-6, the J call TRBJ2-5; 11 bases are a match to TRBD2. Trimming cost V 3 bases and J 5 bases; bases outside gene matches: 5. The CDR3 is 15 amino acids. The germline V gene encodes CDR1 MNHNY and CDR2 SVGAGI (reference sequence).

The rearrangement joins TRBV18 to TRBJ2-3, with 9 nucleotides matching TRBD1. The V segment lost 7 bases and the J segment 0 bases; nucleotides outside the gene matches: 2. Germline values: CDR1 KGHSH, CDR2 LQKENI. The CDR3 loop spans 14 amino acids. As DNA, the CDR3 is TGTGCCAGCTTACAGGGGGCTAGCACAGATACGCAGTATTTT. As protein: CASLQGASTDTQYF.

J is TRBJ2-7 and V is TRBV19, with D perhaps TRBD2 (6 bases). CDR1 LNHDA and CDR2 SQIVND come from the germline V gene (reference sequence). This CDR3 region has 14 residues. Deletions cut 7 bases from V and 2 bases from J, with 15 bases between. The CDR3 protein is CASKERREAYEQYF. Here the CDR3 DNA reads TGTGCCAGTAAGGAACGGCGGGAAGCCTACGAGCAGTACTTC.